The 21 T cell receptor beta chains reported below all come from one sample, sequenced in a study of T-cell memory formation after mild COVID-19. TCRdb re-called the 5' RACE reads with MiXCR, one entry per CDR3 protein. Counted here are roughly 200,000 distinct CDR3 sequences, 9.5% occurring once; the ten biggest clones make up around 3.3%. Sequencing input: PBMCs or a T cell subset sorted from them (not recorded which). These receptors all stem from a man aged 18 to 30 who had mild COVID-19 (a few samples of this study predate the infection). Cell type and time point are not known.

The chain is built from TRBV5-1 and TRBJ2-7, with TRBD1 as a possible D gene (5 bases). This CDR3 contains 16 residues. Deletions cut 5 bases from V and 4 bases from J, with 22 bases between. The germline V gene encodes CDR1 SGHRS and CDR2 YFSETQ. CDR3 amino acids: CASRFNSAGFQYEQYF. The CDR3 DNA reads as TGCGCCAGCAGATTTAACTCGGCAGGGTTTCAGTACGAGCAGTACTTC.

The genes are TRBV7-2 and TRBJ2-5; 7 bases match TRBD2. Trimming cost V 5 bases and J 9 bases; bases outside gene matches: 12. The CDR3 runs 14 residues. Germline CDR1 is SGHTA and CDR2 is FQGNSA. The CDR3 reads CASSPTSPSGAQYF. The CDR3 DNA sequence: TGTGCCAGCAGCCCGACTAGCCCCTCGGGAGCCCAGTACTTC.

The sample holds a few counts of this clonotype. J is TRBJ2-7 and V is TRBV10-3; the D call may be TRBD1 or TRBD2 (5 bases each). The V gene lost 2 bases and the J gene lost 5 bases, with 10 bases spanning the gap. The germline V gene has CDR1 ENHRY and CDR2 SYGVKD. The CDR3 covers 13 residues. The CDR3 sequence: CAISEGVGDEQYV. In DNA form, the CDR3 reads TGTGCCATCAGTGAGGGAGTGGGGGACGAGCAGTACGTC.

This clonotype has ten or more counts. The chain has TRBV3-1 and TRBJ1-1; D perhaps matches TRBD1 (6 bases). This CDR3 spans 13 amino acids. Trimming shortened V by 1 base and J by 6 bases, and 9 bases separated the two germline ends. Germline CDR1 and CDR2: LGHDT and YNNKEL (reference sequence). The CDR3 sequence: CASSQVAGAEAFF. The CDR3 region has the DNA TGTGCCAGCAGCCAAGTCGCAGGGGCTGAAGCTTTCTTT. The full variable domain, in which reference TRBV3-1 and TRBJ1-1 provide the parts outside the CDR3, is DTAVSQTPKYLVTQMGNDKSIKCEQNLGHDTMYWYKQDSKKFLKIMFSYNNKELIINETVPNRFSPKSPDKAHLNLHINSLELGDSAVYFCASSQVAGAEAFFGQGTRLTVV.

In this sample, this clonotype turned up a few times. The V and J genes are TRBV20-1 and TRBJ2-1; TRBD1 or TRBD2 may be the D gene (6 bases each). The V gene lost 3 bases and the J gene lost 6 bases, with 12 bases spanning the gap. The CDR3 runs 13 residues. Germline CDR1 reads DFQATT; CDR2 reads SNEGSKA (reference sequence). DNA for the CDR3: TGCAGTGCTAGGGGGGGCGCAATCAATGAGCAGTTCTTC. As protein: CSARGGAINEQFF.

This clonotype has only a few counts. The V gene is TRBV20-1, the J gene TRBJ2-7; 7 bases line up with TRBD1. The CDR3 extends over 13 amino acids. The germline CDR1 and CDR2 sequences are DFQATT and SNEGSKA (reference sequence). The V segment lost 3 bases and the J segment 2 bases; nucleotides outside the gene matches: 4. CDR3 sequence reads: CSASTGAPYEQYV. In DNA, the CDR3 is TGCAGTGCTAGCACAGGGGCCCCCTACGAGCAGTACGTC.

This clonotype was picked up a small number of times. The genes are TRBV18 and TRBJ1-5; TRBD1 aligns across 7 bases. The ends lost 1 base at V and 3 bases at J; junction bases unmatched: 3. CDR1 is KGHSH, CDR2 LQKENI, per germline. The CDR3 covers 15 residues. The CDR3 DNA reads as TGTGCCAGCTCACCACGGGGGACAGACAATCAGCCCCAGCATTTT. The encoded protein is CASSPRGTDNQPQHF.

The table lists this clonotype with many counts. The genes are TRBV7-9 and TRBJ2-7; tentative D call: TRBD2 (6 bases). Deletions cut 4 bases from V and 1 base from J, with 14 bases between. Germline V gene sequence: CDR1 SEHNR, CDR2 FQNEAQ (reference sequence). This CDR3 comprises 15 residues. The CDR3, as DNA: TGTGCCAGCAGCTCGTACGGGGGACCGTCCTACGAGCAGTACGTC. Protein: CASSSYGGPSYEQYV.

V and J are TRBV6-5 and TRBJ2-1, with no clear D. The CDR3 sequence is 13 residues long. Germline V gene sequence: CDR1 MNHEY, CDR2 SVGAGI. V dropped 10 bases and J dropped 0 bases, with 10 bases sitting between them. CDR3 DNA: TGTGCCACCCACGCCGGCTCCTACAATGAGCAGTTCTTC. Translating it yields CATHAGSYNEQFF.

The chain links TRBV28 to TRBJ1-1; D may be TRBD1 (6 bases). Per the germline V gene, CDR1 is MDHEN and CDR2 is SYDVKM. This CDR3 has 14 residues. V dropped 7 bases and J dropped 1 base, with 13 bases sitting between them. CDR3 coding DNA: TGTGCCAGCACCATATTGACAGGGAACACTGAAGCTTTCTTT. Its protein product is CASTILTGNTEAFF.

Only a few counts were recorded for this clonotype. This sequence joins TRBV7-2 and TRBJ2-3, with TRBD2 matching 9 bases. The CDR3 is 16 amino acids. J was trimmed by 3 bases and V by 7 bases; bases with no gene match: 11. Germline V gives CDR1 SGHTA, CDR2 FQGNSA. CDR3 sequence (DNA): TGTGCCAGCACTGGCGGGGGGGCCGATGGGACAGATACGCAGTATTTT. Translation: CASTGGGADGTDTQYF.

This clonotype has a count of ten or more. The chain employs TRBV19 and TRBJ2-3; D could derive from TRBD1 or TRBD2 (5 bases each). CDR3 length: 13 residues. The germline gives CDR1 LNHDA, CDR2 SQIVND (reference sequence). Trimming removed 4 bases at V and 2 bases at J, with 7 bases between. The CDR3 nucleotides read TGTGCCAGTAGTAGGGGGAACACAGATACGCAGTATTTT. It yields the protein CASSRGNTDTQYF.

This clonotype came up many times. The chain employs TRBV6-2 or TRBV6-3 and TRBJ1-2; TRBD1 is a possible D gene (6 bases). This CDR3 comprises 13 residues. V was cut by 6 bases and J by 8 bases, with 16 bases left in between. Germline CDR1 reads MNHEY; CDR2 reads SVGEGT. In nucleotides, the CDR3 is TGTGCCAGCAGACCTACAGGGAGAGACGGCTACACCTTC. Its translation is CASRPTGRDGYTF.

This clonotype has more than one count but fewer than ten. This chain uses TRBV7-2 with TRBJ1-2, with D uncertain. Germline loops: CDR1 SGHTA, CDR2 FQGNSA. V was clipped by 1 base and J by 6 bases, with 9 bases between them. This CDR3 has 13 residues. The chain's CDR3 is CASSLDWGNGYTF. CDR3 nucleotide sequence: TGTGCCAGCAGCTTAGATTGGGGAAATGGCTACACCTTC.

The chain employs TRBV5-1 and TRBJ2-3, with TRBD1 identical over 7 bases. Germline V CDR1 and CDR2: SGHRS, YFSETQ. The CDR3 is 14 residues long. Losses at the gene ends were 8 bases for V and 1 base for J; bases not matched to a gene: 7. The CDR3 here is CASTEGGGTDTQYF. The DNA of the CDR3 is TGCGCCAGTACCGAAGGGGGCGGCACAGATACGCAGTATTTT.

The rearrangement joins TRBV30 to TRBJ1-1; no reliable D call. The germline V and J ends were trimmed by 0 bases and 0 bases, with 5 bases remaining between them. The CDR3 covers 13 residues. Germline V gene sequence: CDR1 GTSNPN, CDR2 SVGIG (reference sequence). The CDR3 DNA reads TGTGCCTGGAGTGTAATGCTGAACACTGAAGCTTTCTTT. Amino acids: CAWSVMLNTEAFF.

V is TRBV7-2 and J is TRBJ2-1; possibly TRBD2 for D (5 bases). V was clipped by 5 bases and J by 4 bases, with 18 bases between them. In germline, CDR1 is SGHTA, CDR2 FQGNSA. The CDR3 consists of 16 residues. The CDR3 sequence: CASSLVGERRYNEQFF. The CDR3 nucleotides are TGTGCCAGCAGCCTCGTTGGGGAGCGTCGATACAATGAGCAGTTCTTC.

V and J are TRBV18 and TRBJ2-1; D unclear. V was clipped by 3 bases and J by 6 bases, with 12 bases between them. CDR1 and CDR2 from the germline V gene are KGHSH and LQKENI. CDR3 length: 14 residues. The chain's CDR3 is CASSPLQAPNEQFF. The CDR3, as DNA: TGTGCCAGCTCACCCCTCCAGGCGCCCAATGAGCAGTTCTTC.

This rearrangement joins TRBV5-1 to TRBJ1-4; unclear D gene. The V and J ends lost 4 bases and 6 bases respectively, with 13 bases between them. Germline values: CDR1 SGHRS, CDR2 YFSETQ. The CDR3 totals 14 residues. CDR3 sequence: CASSTDGYHEKLFF. The CDR3 coding sequence is TGCGCCAGCAGCACCGACGGCTACCATGAAAAACTGTTTTTT. Drawing the rest from reference TRBV5-1 and TRBJ1-4, the complete variable domain is KAGVTQTPRYLIKTRGQQVTLSCSPISGHRSVSWYQQTPGQGLQFLFEYFSETQRNKGNFPGRFSGRQFSNSRSEMNVSTLELGDSALYLCASSTDGYHEKLFFGSGTQLSVL.

The chain recombines TRBV12-3 or TRBV12-4 with TRBJ1-2; D gene ambiguous. V lost 1 base and J 2 bases, leaving 5 bases between the germline ends. The CDR3 is 13 residues long. CDR3 sequence: CASSLGENYGYTF. CDR3 in DNA: TGTGCCAGCAGTTTAGGGGAGAACTATGGCTACACCTTC.

In its sample, this clonotype was seen a few times. The V call is TRBV5-4, the J call TRBJ2-7; D is unclear. V dropped 2 bases and J dropped 7 bases, with 7 bases sitting between them. Germline assignment: CDR1 SGHNT and CDR2 YYREEE (reference sequence). The CDR3 has 11 amino acids. The CDR3: CASSLMGEQYF. CDR3 sequence (DNA): TGTGCCAGCAGCTTAATGGGAGAGCAGTACTTC.